This TCR beta chain was sequenced for a study of technical replicates of blood from a few donors. Assay: immunoSEQ multiplex PCR; the TCRdb copy retains only in-frame clones and omits some. This table has 51,000 or so clones, around 90% appearing once. Germline CDR1 reads SGHVS; CDR2 reads FNYEAQ. Trimming removed 0 bases from V and 15 bases from J; junction bases left unmatched: 4. The CDR3 extends over 13 amino acids. This receptor was identified in a human donor in good health. Some clones in this sample may be carry-over from other donors' samples. Sequencing input: PBMCs. The gene calls are TRBV7-6 and TRBJ2-1, with 11 bases fitting TRBD1. The CDR3, as DNA: TGTGCCAGCAGCTTAGCGCCGGGACAGGGGGTGTTCTTC. Protein: CASSLAPGQGVFF.